The 21 T cell receptor beta chains listed next were all sequenced from one sample in a study of neurological immune-mediated disorders. A single record per CDR3 protein comes from TCRdb applying MiXCR to the 5' RACE reads. There are tens of thousands of distinct CDR3 sequences in the sample; more than 15% occur only once, and approximately 15% lies in the top ten. Sample: PBMCs. The receptors stem from a woman aged 40 to 55 in good health.

This clonotype was seen only a few times. The chain couples TRBV27 to TRBJ2-2; TRBD1 matches at 7 bases. V dropped 3 bases and J dropped 6; count of bases not matched to a gene: 16. The CDR3 runs to 18 residues. Germline CDR1 is MNHEY and CDR2 is SMNVEV (reference sequence). The CDR3 region is CASSFRVPTTGSAGELFF. The CDR3 DNA follows: TGTGCCAGCAGTTTCCGAGTCCCTACGACAGGGTCGGCCGGGGAGCTGTTTTTT.

This clonotype was found many times. The chain recombines TRBV6-2 or TRBV6-3 with TRBJ2-1, with a tentative D call TRBD1 (6 bases). This CDR3 is built from 17 residues. Germline CDR1 MNHEY, CDR2 SVGEGT. V was clipped by 0 bases and J by 5 bases, with 17 bases between them. The CDR3 region is CASSYSVAGARHNEQFF. In DNA form, the CDR3 reads TGTGCCAGCAGTTACTCGGTTGCAGGGGCCAGGCACAATGAGCAGTTCTTC.

This clonotype came up many times. Mismatch with germline at one junction end may stem from a read error. This chain connects TRBV18 to TRBJ1-1, with D possibly TRBD1 on 5 matching bases. There are 13 residues in the CDR3. Germline V lookup: CDR1 KGHSH, CDR2 LQKENI. CDR3 amino acids: CASSRSGNAEAFF. CDR3 DNA sequence: TGTGCCAGCTCACGTTCAGGGAACGCTGAAGCTTTCTTT.

The sample holds many counts of this clonotype. This chain joins TRBV5-1 and TRBJ1-4; D unclear. The CDR3 spans 14 residues. Germline CDR1 is SGHRS and CDR2 is YFSETQ. With 4 bases removed from V and 0 bases from J, the gap between germline ends came to 7 bases. This CDR3 reads CASSLSATNEKLFF. In DNA, the CDR3 is TGCGCCAGCAGCCTCAGTGCAACTAATGAAAAACTGTTTTTT.

Ten or more counts support this clonotype. The rearrangement links TRBV5-1 to TRBJ2-3; no clear D gene. The CDR3 has 14 residues. Trimming pared 1 base from V and 5 bases from J, leaving 11 bases between. CDR1 and CDR2 from the germline V gene are SGHRS and YFSETQ. The CDR3 DNA reads as TGCGCCAGCAGCTTGACTGGACCCGGAGATACGCAGTATTTT. Its protein is CASSLTGPGDTQYF.

The chain has TRBV20-1 and TRBJ2-1; 8 bases line up with TRBD2. The length of the CDR3 is 15 residues. Germline lookup yields CDR1 DFQATT and CDR2 SNEGSKA (reference sequence). Trimming cost V 0 bases and J 6 bases; bases outside gene matches: 7. In DNA form, the CDR3 reads TGCAGTGCTAGAGATCGGGTAGCGGGATCCAATGAGCAGTTCTTC. This gives the protein CSARDRVAGSNEQFF.

There are a few counts of this clonotype. The genes are TRBV4-3 and TRBJ2-2; D remains ambiguous. Germline V CDR1 and CDR2: LGHNA, YSLEER. V lost 0 bases to trimming and J lost 0 bases, with 8 bases between them. This CDR3 has 16 amino acids. The CDR3 region has the DNA TGCGCCAGCAGCCAAGATCGTGTCACGAACACCGGGGAGCTGTTTTTT. Protein: CASSQDRVTNTGELFF.

With regard to this clonotype: At one of its ends the junction is not consistent with the germline gene, which may arise from a read error. The V gene is TRBV3-1, the J gene TRBJ1-1; no firm D call. Germline V lookup: CDR1 LGHDT, CDR2 YNNKEL (reference sequence). This CDR3 is built from 13 residues. The CDR3 bases are TGTTCCAGCATCCAAGATAGGAGCTCGGGAGCTTTCTTT. Translated, it gives CSSIQDRSSGAFF.

This clonotype was seen at least ten times. The rearrangement links TRBV5-1 to TRBJ1-6; 7 bases fit TRBD1. This CDR3 is built from 16 residues. CDR1 is SGHRS and CDR2 is YFSETQ in the germline V gene. J lost 9 bases, V lost 5 bases, and 14 bases had no gene match. The CDR3 region has the DNA TGCGCCAGCAGTCCTCAGGGGGTAGCCTATGGTTCACCCCTCCACTTT. This translates into CASSPQGVAYGSPLHF.

This clonotype has a count of ten or more. The chain joins TRBV4-3 to TRBJ2-3; D might be TRBD1 or TRBD2, each matching 5 bases. Trimming stripped 1 base from V and 9 bases from J, with 11 bases between. CDR3 length: 13 residues. CDR1 LGHNA and CDR2 YSLEER come from the germline V gene. CDR3 coding DNA: TGCGCCAGCAGCCAAGGGGACCAGTCAACGCAGTATTTT. This encodes CASSQGDQSTQYF.

The J gene is TRBJ2-3, the V gene TRBV18; 15 positions agree with TRBD2. With 2 bases clipped from V and 0 bases from J, the junction kept 6 bases outside the gene matches. CDR3 length: 19 residues. Germline CDR1 reads KGHSH; CDR2 reads LQKENI. The CDR3 loop is CASSPIGTSGGSSTDTQYF. Here the CDR3 DNA reads TGTGCCAGCTCACCAATCGGGACTAGCGGGGGGAGCAGCACAGATACGCAGTATTTT.

This clonotype occurred many times. This sequence joins TRBV5-1 and TRBJ1-6, with D maybe TRBD1 (6 bases). Germline CDR1 SGHRS, CDR2 YFSETQ. V was shortened by 4 bases and J by 6 bases, with 14 bases between the two germline ends. CDR3 length: 15 amino acids. CDR3 in DNA: TGCGCCAGCAGCCCACAGCTGGACAGTAATTCACCCCTCCACTTT. Its translation is CASSPQLDSNSPLHF.

This clonotype was detected many times. The chain is built from TRBV29-1 and TRBJ2-5; 7 bases map to TRBD2. CDR3 length: 13 amino acids. The V segment lost 3 bases and the J segment 0 bases; nucleotides outside the gene matches: 1. Germline CDR1 is SQVTM and CDR2 is ANQGSEA. CDR3 in amino acids: CSVEGGDQETQYF. The CDR3 nucleotides are TGCAGCGTTGAGGGGGGGGACCAAGAGACCCAGTACTTC.

In this sample, this clonotype turned up many times. The chain combines TRBV28 with TRBJ2-7; 9 bases match TRBD1. The CDR3 is 15 residues long. The ends lost 4 bases at V and 7 bases at J; junction bases unmatched: 11. Per germline, CDR1 MDHEN and CDR2 SYDVKM. The CDR3 is CASSSTGTGIGEQYV. CDR3 coding DNA: TGTGCCAGCAGTTCAACCGGGACAGGGATTGGGGAGCAGTACGTC.

This clonotype was counted a single time. The DNA for the CDR3 is TGCGCCAGCAGCTTCGGGACTAGCGGGACCGCAGATACGCAGTATTTT. Amino acids: CASSFGTSGTADTQYF. This chain links TRBV5-1 with TRBJ2-3; the match to TRBD2 covers 13 bases. The CDR3 is made up of 16 amino acids. The junction had 4 bases not matched to a gene; V was cut back by 2 bases and J by 4 bases. Germline assignment: CDR1 SGHRS and CDR2 YFSETQ.

This clonotype was detected ten times or more. The V and J genes are TRBV7-2 and TRBJ2-2; D gene ambiguous. Trimming took off 0 bases at V and 8 bases at J, with 10 bases between the two ends. The germline CDR1 and CDR2 sequences are SGHTA and FQGNSA. The CDR3 totals 14 residues. CDR3 DNA sequence: TGTGCCAGCAGCTTAGCGGGGATGGGTGGGGAGCTGTTTTTT. This encodes CASSLAGMGGELFF.

This clonotype was seen at least ten times. The chain carries TRBV6-5 and TRBJ2-1; D may be TRBD1 or TRBD2 (6 bases each). The CDR3 has 15 residues. Germline values: CDR1 MNHEY, CDR2 SVGAGI. Trimming left V 6 bases short and J 4 bases short, with 16 bases between. DNA for the CDR3: TGTGCCAGCAGCGCAACGGGGGCGGGGTACAATGAGCAGTTCTTC. This encodes CASSATGAGYNEQFF.

This clonotype was seen ten or more times. This sequence joins TRBV7-2 and TRBJ2-5; a possible D gene is TRBD1 (7 bases). V lost 4 bases to trimming and J lost 7 bases, with 22 bases between them. Germline CDR1 and CDR2: SGHTA and FQGNSA. The CDR3 runs 16 residues. This CDR3 reads CASSSPRGDPSRTQYF. The CDR3 DNA reads TGTGCCAGCAGCTCTCCCAGGGGGGACCCTTCAAGGACCCAGTACTTC.

In its sample, this clonotype was seen a few times. The V gene is TRBV29-1, the J gene TRBJ1-2, with D perhaps matching TRBD1 (6 bases). The V end was cut by 0 bases, the J end by 3 bases, with 14 bases between. Germline loops: CDR1 SQVTM, CDR2 ANQGSEA. CDR3 length equals 15 residues. CDR3 bases: TGCAGCGTTGAAGACGTAGGGGGAGGTGACTATGGCTACACCTTC. Translation: CSVEDVGGGDYGYTF.

This clonotype was found many times. This chain uses TRBV6-2 or TRBV6-3 with TRBJ2-3; D is unresolved. V lost 2 bases to trimming and J lost 3 bases, with 6 bases between them. Germline-derived CDR1 and CDR2 are MNHEY and SVGEGT. CDR3 length: 13 amino acids. The CDR3 bases are TGTGCCAGCAGTTACGGGGTGACAGATACGCAGTATTTT. Protein: CASSYGVTDTQYF.

Regarding this clonotype: A much larger clone differs by one base, so this may be a read error. The chain has TRBV4-1 and TRBJ1-5; D not resolved. There are 15 residues in the CDR3. V was clipped by 0 bases and J by 6 bases, with 12 bases between them. Germline V lookup: CDR1 MGHRA, CDR2 YSYEKL. The CDR3 here is CASSQDTGLSQPQHF. For the CDR3, the DNA is TGCGCCAGCAGCCAAGATACCGGATTGTCTCAGCCCCAGCATTTT.